This TCR beta chain was identified in a study of T cells in localized non-small cell lung cancer. This clone was detected a few times. Sequencing used immunoSEQ multiplex PCR; TCRdb keeps in-frame clones, though not all of them. Of 1,500 to 2,000 clones listed, about 20% are singletons. Germline V CDR1 and CDR2: SGHRS, YFSETQ. Trimming stripped 2 bases from V and 2 bases from J, with 10 bases between. The CDR3 has 14 residues. The sample in question was normal lung tissue next to the tumor, obtained before any cancer treatment. The gene calls are TRBV5-1 and TRBJ2-5; a possible D gene is TRBD1 (6 bases). The sequence was obtained from a male donor aged 60 or over with stage III squamous cell lung carcinoma. CDR3 DNA sequence: TGCGCCAGCAGCTTAGGACAGCTTCAAGAGACCCAGTACTTC. Amino acid sequence: CASSLGQLQETQYF.